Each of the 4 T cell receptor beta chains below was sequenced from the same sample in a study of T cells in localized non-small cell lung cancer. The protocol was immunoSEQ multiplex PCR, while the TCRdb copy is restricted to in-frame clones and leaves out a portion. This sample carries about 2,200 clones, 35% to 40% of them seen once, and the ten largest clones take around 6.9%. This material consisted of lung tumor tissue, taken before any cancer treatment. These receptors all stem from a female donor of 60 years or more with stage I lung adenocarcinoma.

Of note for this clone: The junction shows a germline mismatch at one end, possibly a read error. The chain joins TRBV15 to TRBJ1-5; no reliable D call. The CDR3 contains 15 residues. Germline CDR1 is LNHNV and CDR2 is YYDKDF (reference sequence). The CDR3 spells CATSRTRSTSQPRHF. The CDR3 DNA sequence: TGTGCCACCAGCCGGACCCGCTCTACGAGTCAGCCCCGGCATTTT. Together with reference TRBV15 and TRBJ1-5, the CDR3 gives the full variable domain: DAMVIQNPRYQVTQFGKPVTLSCSQTLNHNVMYWYQQKSSQAPKLLFHYYDKDFNNEADTPDNFQSRRPNTSFCFLDIRSPGLGDTAMYLCATSRTRSTSQPRHFGDGTRLSIL.

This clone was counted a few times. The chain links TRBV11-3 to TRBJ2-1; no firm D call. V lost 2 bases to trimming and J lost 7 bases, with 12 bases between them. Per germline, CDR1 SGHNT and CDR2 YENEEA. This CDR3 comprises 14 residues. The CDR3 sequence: CASSLSLPVNEQFF. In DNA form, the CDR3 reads TGTGCCAGCAGCTTATCCCTCCCTGTGAATGAGCAGTTCTTC.

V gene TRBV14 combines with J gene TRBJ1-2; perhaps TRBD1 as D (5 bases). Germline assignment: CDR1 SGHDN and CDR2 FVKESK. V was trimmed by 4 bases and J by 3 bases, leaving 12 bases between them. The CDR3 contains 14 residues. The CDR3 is CASSRDLRDYGYTF. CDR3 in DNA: TGTGCCAGCAGCCGGGACCTTCGGGACTATGGCTACACCTTC.

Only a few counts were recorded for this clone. The CDR3 protein is CASVRKVSSYEQYF. The DNA for the CDR3 is TGTGCCAGTGTCAGGAAGGTAAGTTCCTACGAGCAGTACTTC. This rearrangement joins TRBV19 to TRBJ2-7; D gene ambiguous. This CDR3 region has 14 residues. Trimming left V 8 bases short and J 1 base short, with 15 bases between. The germline gives CDR1 LNHDA, CDR2 SQIVND (reference sequence).